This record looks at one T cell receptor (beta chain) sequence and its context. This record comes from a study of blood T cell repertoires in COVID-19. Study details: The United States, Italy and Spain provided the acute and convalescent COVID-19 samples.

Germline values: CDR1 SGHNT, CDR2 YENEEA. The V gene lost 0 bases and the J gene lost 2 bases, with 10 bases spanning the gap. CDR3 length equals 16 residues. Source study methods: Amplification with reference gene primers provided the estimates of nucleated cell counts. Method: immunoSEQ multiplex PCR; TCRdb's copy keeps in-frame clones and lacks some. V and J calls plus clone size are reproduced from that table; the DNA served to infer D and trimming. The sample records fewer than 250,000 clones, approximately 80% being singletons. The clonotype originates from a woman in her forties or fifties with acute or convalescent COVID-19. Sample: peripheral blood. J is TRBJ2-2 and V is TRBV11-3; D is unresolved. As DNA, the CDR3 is TGTGCCAGCAGCTTAGAGGGTCAGGAAAACACCGGGGAGCTGTTTTTT. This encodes CASSLEGQENTGELFF.